These T cell receptor beta chains were read from a single sample in a study of cytomegalovirus exposure and HLA in healthy donors. The protocol was immunoSEQ multiplex PCR, while the TCRdb copy is restricted to in-frame clones and leaves out a portion. The sample carries around 68,000 clones, over 75% recorded once. The specimen was PBMCs. Receptors were obtained from a female donor in good health and CMV-seronegative. Both conserved end residues are part of each CDR3. The D gene is left open where the match is weak. Where a row states a size, it is once, few, many or the class of an expanded clone; other rows omit it.

V	J	D	size	CDR3	DNA
TRBV19	TRBJ2-7	-	-	CASSIAEGYTYEQYF	TGTGCCAGTAGTATCGCGGAGGGCTACACCTACGAGCAGTACTTC
TRBV28	TRBJ2-7	TRBD2	once	CASSPRTSGYEQYF	TGTGCCAGCAGTCCTCGGACTAGCGGCTACGAGCAGTACTTC
TRBV6-1	TRBJ2-7	-	once	CASSGRQLHSYEQYF	TGTGCCAGCAGTGGACGACAGCTCCACTCCTACGAGCAGTACTTC
TRBV5-1	TRBJ1-1	-	few	CASRPGGGSEAFF	TGCGCCAGCAGACCGGGGGGCGGTTCTGAAGCTTTCTTT
TRBV9	TRBJ2-1	TRBD2	once	CASSPGLARNEQFF	TGTGCCAGCAGCCCGGGACTAGCAAGGAATGAGCAGTTCTTC
TRBV7-6	TRBJ2-7	-	-	CASSLFRGREYEQYF	TGTGCCAGCAGCTTATTCAGGGGAAGGGAGTACGAGCAGTACTTC
TRBV5-1	TRBJ2-7	-	-	CASSSASYEQYF	TGCGCCAGCAGCTCCGCGTCCTACGAGCAGTACTTC
TRBV6-1	TRBJ2-7	TRBD1	-	CASPGTGGYEQYF	TGTGCCTCCCCCGGGACAGGGGGCTACGAGCAGTACTTC
TRBV27	TRBJ2-7	TRBD2	-	CASSSGTSGTEQYF	TGTGCCAGCAGTTCCGGGACTAGCGGGACCGAGCAGTACTTC
TRBV7-7	TRBJ2-5	-	once	CASSRSGGQETQYF	TGTGCTAGCAGCCGCTCCGGGGGCCAAGAGACCCAGTACTTC
TRBV7-6	TRBJ2-7	TRBD2	once	CASSAGPVTSGTVYEQYF	TGTGCCAGCAGCGCGGGGCCTGTGACTAGCGGGACGGTTTACGAGCAGTACTTC
TRBV6-5	TRBJ2-7	TRBD2	-	CASSRDLAGYEQYF	TGTGCCAGCAGTCGAGACCTAGCGGGATACGAGCAGTACTTC
TRBV12-5	TRBJ2-5	TRBD1	-	CASGHGQGQETQYF	TGTGCTAGTGGTCACGGACAGGGGCAAGAGACCCAGTACTTC
TRBV6-5	TRBJ1-4	TRBD1	-	CASQDRALGGEKLFF	TGTGCCAGCCAGGACAGGGCCCTCGGGGGTGAAAAACTGTTTTTT
TRBV7-7	TRBJ2-1	TRBD1	-	CASSLDRVNEQFF	TGTGCTAGCAGCTTAGACAGGGTAAATGAGCAGTTCTTC
TRBV6-6	TRBJ2-1	TRBD1	few	CASSPGQGWQFF	TGTGCCAGCAGCCCGGGACAGGGTTGGCAATTCTTC
TRBV18	TRBJ1-4	TRBD1	-	CASSPDRGANEKLFF	TGTGCCAGCTCACCCGACAGGGGTGCTAATGAAAAACTGTTTTTT
TRBV5-1	TRBJ1-3	TRBD1	-	CASSLGTGASSGNTIYF	TGCGCCAGCAGCTTGGGTACAGGGGCAAGCTCTGGAAACACCATATATTTT
TRBV5-6	TRBJ2-3	-	-	CASLGVQGGRTDTQYF	TGTGCCAGCTTGGGGGTACAGGGCGGAAGAACAGATACGCAGTATTTT
TRBV7-9	TRBJ2-2	-	-	CASRRWGEGTGELFF	TGTGCCAGCAGACGGTGGGGAGAAGGCACCGGGGAGCTGTTTTTT
TRBV7-9	TRBJ1-2	TRBD1	-	CASSLTGAVDYGYTF	TGTGCCAGCAGCCTTACAGGGGCTGTGGACTATGGCTACACCTTC
TRBV6-6	TRBJ1-1	-	once	CASSSPGRGSTEAFF	TGTGCCAGCAGTTCGCCAGGGAGGGGGAGCACTGAAGCTTTCTTT
TRBV19	TRBJ2-5	-	-	CASSIRSRAQETQYF	TGTGCCAGTAGTATTCGGAGCAGAGCCCAAGAGACCCAGTACTTC
TRBV18	TRBJ2-7	-	-	CASHGQGSYEQYF	TGTGCCAGCCACGGTCAGGGGTCCTACGAGCAGTACTTC
TRBV23-1	TRBJ2-5	-	-	CASSHSFWRLETQYF	TGCGCCAGCAGTCATTCGTTCTGGAGGCTAGAGACCCAGTACTTC
TRBV5-1	TRBJ2-7	-	once	CASSLAPTASYEQYF	TGCGCCAGCAGCCTCGCCCCGACAGCTTCCTACGAGCAGTACTTC
TRBV27	TRBJ1-5	-	-	CASSLEGYGNQPQHF	TGTGCCAGCAGTTTGGAGGGGTACGGCAATCAGCCCCAGCATTTT
TRBV9	TRBJ2-1	TRBD2	-	CASSVDPSGTDVYNEQFF	TGTGCCAGCAGCGTAGATCCTAGCGGGACGGACGTCTACAATGAGCAGTTCTTC
TRBV9	TRBJ2-2	TRBD1	-	CASSVGLPGQYFTGELFF	TGTGCCAGCAGCGTAGGCTTGCCGGGACAGTACTTCACCGGGGAGCTGTTTTTT
TRBV28	TRBJ1-4	TRBD1	once	CASSLTGKKLFF	TGTGCCAGCAGTTTGACAGGGAAAAAACTGTTTTTT
TRBV27	TRBJ2-7	TRBD2	-	CASSLSGVSSYEQYF	TGTGCCAGCAGCCTCAGCGGGGTGAGCTCCTACGAGCAGTACTTC
TRBV28	TRBJ1-4	TRBD1	-	CASSGGQGGEKLFF	TGTGCCAGCAGTGGAGGCCAGGGGGGTGAAAAACTGTTTTTT
TRBV29-1	TRBJ2-3	-	-	CSVVSRISEADTQYF	TGCAGCGTTGTCTCCCGTATCTCGGAGGCAGATACGCAGTATTTT
TRBV9	TRBJ1-2	-	-	CASSVGGDYGYTF	TGTGCCAGCAGCGTAGGAGGGGACTACGGCTACACCTTC
TRBV5-4	TRBJ1-6	-	-	CASSSTGRYNSPLHF	TGTGCCAGCAGCTCCACGGGTCGCTATAATTCACCCCTCCACTTT
TRBV28	TRBJ1-5	TRBD1	-	CASSLPTGGGQPQHF	TGTGCCAGCAGTTTACCCACAGGGGGAGGACAGCCCCAGCATTTT
TRBV5-1	TRBJ1-6	-	-	CASSFERPLGDSPLHF	TGCGCCAGCAGCTTCGAGAGACCCCTCGGGGATTCACCCCTCCACTTT